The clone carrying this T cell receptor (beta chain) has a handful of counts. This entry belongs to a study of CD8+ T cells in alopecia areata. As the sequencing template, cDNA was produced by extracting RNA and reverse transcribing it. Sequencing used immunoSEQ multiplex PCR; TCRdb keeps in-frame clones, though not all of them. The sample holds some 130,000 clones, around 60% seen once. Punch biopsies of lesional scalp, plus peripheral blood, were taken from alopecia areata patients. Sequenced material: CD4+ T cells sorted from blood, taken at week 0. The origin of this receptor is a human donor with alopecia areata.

This CDR3 is CASSYSGLVFNEQFF. Here the CDR3 DNA reads TGTGCCAGCAGTTACTCGGGACTAGTGTTCAATGAGCAGTTCTTC. The V gene is TRBV6-5, the J gene TRBJ2-1, with 8 bases lining up with TRBD2. V was clipped by 0 bases and J by 6 bases; unmatched bases: 4. The CDR3 is made up of 15 amino acids. CDR1 is MNHEY, CDR2 SVGAGI, per germline.